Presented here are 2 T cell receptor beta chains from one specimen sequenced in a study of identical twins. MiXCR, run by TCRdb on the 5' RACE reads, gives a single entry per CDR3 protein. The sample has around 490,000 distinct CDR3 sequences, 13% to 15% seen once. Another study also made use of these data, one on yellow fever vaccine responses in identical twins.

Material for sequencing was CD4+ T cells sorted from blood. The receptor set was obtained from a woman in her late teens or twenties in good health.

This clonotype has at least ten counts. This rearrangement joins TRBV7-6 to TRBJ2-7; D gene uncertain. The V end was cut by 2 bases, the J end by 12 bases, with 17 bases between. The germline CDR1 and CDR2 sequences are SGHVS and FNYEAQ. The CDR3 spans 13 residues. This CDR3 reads CASSLLADSSLYF. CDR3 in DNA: TGTGCCAGCAGCTTACTGGCCGACTCGTCCCTGTACTTC.

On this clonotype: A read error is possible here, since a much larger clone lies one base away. This CDR3 is CSVAGVATGELFF. CDR3 in DNA: TGCAGCGTTGCAGGGGTAGCCACCGGGGAGCTGTTTTTT. This sequence joins TRBV29-1 and TRBJ2-2; tentative D call: TRBD1 (6 bases). The germline CDR1 and CDR2 sequences are SQVTM and ANQGSEA. CDR3 length equals 13 residues. Trimming stripped 4 bases from V and 4 bases from J, with 10 bases between.